Listed here are 29 T cell receptor beta chains from one sample, sequenced in a study of identical twins. TCRdb itself ran the 5' RACE reads through MiXCR, one entry per CDR3 protein. This table holds some 660,000 distinct CDR3 sequences, 8.6% found once. These data were also reused for a study on yellow fever vaccine responses in identical twins.

Sequencing used PBMCs. The receptor source for this set is a woman in her late teens or twenties in good health.

V usage is TRBV20-1 and J usage is TRBJ1-5; D remains unclear. The CDR3 totals 15 residues. The V gene lost 0 bases and the J gene lost 7 bases, with 16 bases spanning the gap. CDR1 and CDR2 (germline): DFQATT, SNEGSKA (reference sequence). The CDR3 region is CSARDPTVSGQPQHF. Here the CDR3 DNA reads TGCAGTGCTAGAGACCCGACCGTAAGCGGGCAGCCCCAGCATTTT.

This clonotype was seen a handful of times. The chain joins TRBV20-1 to TRBJ2-1; TRBD2 matches 13 bases. Germline lookup yields CDR1 DFQATT and CDR2 SNEGSKA (reference sequence). The CDR3 has 13 amino acids. The CDR3, as DNA: TGCAGACTAGCGGGAGGGTTGTACAATGAGCAGTTCTTC. Translated, it gives CRLAGGLYNEQFF.

The V gene is TRBV10-3, the J gene TRBJ2-7; 10 bases align to TRBD2. Germline-derived CDR1 and CDR2 are ENHRY and SYGVKD. The CDR3 spans 14 residues. V dropped 2 bases and J dropped 2; count of bases not matched to a gene: 0. Here the CDR3 reads CAISEGLAAYEQYF. The DNA of the CDR3 is TGTGCCATCAGTGAGGGACTAGCGGCCTACGAGCAGTACTTC.

This clonotype was counted many times. The rearrangement uses TRBV12-3 or TRBV12-4 and TRBJ2-1; 10 bases align to TRBD1. CDR3 size: 16 residues. V lost 5 bases, J lost 6 bases, and 10 bases stayed unmatched. CDR3: CASSLPGQGFPNEQFF. For the CDR3, the DNA is TGTGCCAGCAGTCTACCGGGACAGGGGTTCCCCAATGAGCAGTTCTTC.

The rearrangement joins TRBV12-3 or TRBV12-4 to TRBJ2-7, with unresolved D. V dropped 3 bases and J dropped 7 bases, with 10 bases sitting between them. This CDR3 has 12 residues. CDR3 amino acids: CASSFDSLEQYF. In DNA, the CDR3 is TGTGCCAGCAGTTTTGACTCCTTAGAGCAGTACTTC.

The rearrangement links TRBV25-1 to TRBJ2-7, with a possible D match to TRBD1 (5 bases). This CDR3 region has 15 residues. V was clipped by 1 base and J by 5 bases, with 15 bases between them. Per the germline V gene, CDR1 is MGHDK and CDR2 is SYGVNS. This CDR3 reads CASSESAGMGNEQYF. The CDR3 region has the DNA TGTGCCAGCAGTGAATCGGCAGGGATGGGAAACGAGCAGTACTTC.

This sequence joins TRBV6-1 and TRBJ2-7; D call uncertain. CDR1 MNHNS and CDR2 SASEGT come from the germline V gene. This CDR3 is built from 14 residues. V gave up 4 bases and J gave up 4 bases, with 14 bases separating them. In nucleotides, the CDR3 is TGTGCCAGCAGTGCCTCAGACCCTCCTTACGAGCAGTACTTC. It translates to CASSASDPPYEQYF.

The V gene is TRBV15, the J gene TRBJ1-5; the D is unclear. The CDR3 length is 14 residues. V gave up 1 base and J gave up 6 bases, with 10 bases separating them. CDR1 is LNHNV and CDR2 is YYDKDF in the germline V gene (reference sequence). DNA for the CDR3: TGTGCCACCAGCAGAGGGGGAGGGTTTCAGCCCCAGCATTTT. The encoded protein is CATSRGGGFQPQHF. The variable domain in full, completed from reference TRBV15 and TRBJ1-5, reads DAMVIQNPRYQVTQFGKPVTLSCSQTLNHNVMYWYQQKSSQAPKLLFHYYDKDFNNEADTPDNFQSRRPNTSFCFLDIRSPGLGDTAMYLCATSRGGGFQPQHFGDGTRLSIL.

A few counts support this clonotype. For the CDR3, the DNA is TGTGCCAGCAGAGAGACAGTGTACCAAGAGACCCAGTACTTC. Translated, it gives CASRETVYQETQYF. This chain uses TRBV6-1 with TRBJ2-5; tentatively, D is TRBD1 (5 bases). This CDR3 spans 14 amino acids. CDR1 is MNHNS and CDR2 is SASEGT in the germline V gene. Trimming pared 6 bases from V and 0 bases from J, leaving 11 bases between.

The chain couples TRBV10-3 to TRBJ2-5, with a tentative D call TRBD2 (5 bases). The germline CDR1 and CDR2 sequences are ENHRY and SYGVKD. V was cut by 4 bases and J by 4 bases, with 10 bases left in between. The CDR3 has 13 residues. CDR3 residues: CAISVLGGETQYF. In nucleotides, the CDR3 is TGTGCCATCAGTGTTTTAGGAGGAGAGACCCAGTACTTC.

The chain carries TRBV7-2 and TRBJ2-7; D is possibly TRBD2 (5 bases). Germline V CDR1 and CDR2: SGHTA, FQGNSA. CDR3 length equals 17 residues. V lost 0 bases and J 3 bases, leaving 18 bases between the germline ends. DNA of the CDR3: TGTGCCAGCAGCTTAGCAGATGAGGCGGGCGTCAGCTACGAGCAGTACTTC. It codes for CASSLADEAGVSYEQYF.

J is TRBJ2-1 and V is TRBV11-3, with D unresolved. The CDR3 has 13 residues. The germline V gene has CDR1 SGHNT and CDR2 YENEEA. Between the trimmed V and J ends, which lost 4 bases and 6 bases, there was a span of 10 bases. CDR3 loop: CASSSPPANEQFF. In DNA, the CDR3 is TGTGCCAGCAGCTCTCCCCCGGCCAATGAGCAGTTCTTC.

With regard to this clonotype: With a much larger clone just one base away, this may be a read error. Here the CDR3 reads CGSRIASGSSYNEQFF. CDR3 nucleotides: TGTGGCAGCAGAATCGCTAGCGGGAGCTCCTACAATGAGCAGTTCTTC. The chain carries TRBV4-2 and TRBJ2-1; 10 nucleotides match TRBD2. The CDR3 has 16 residues. CDR1 is LGHNA, CDR2 YNFKEQ, per germline.

This rearrangement joins TRBV6-1 to TRBJ1-4; a weak D match, TRBD1 (6 bases). V lost 6 bases to trimming and J lost 0 bases, with 14 bases between them. This CDR3 comprises 16 residues. Germline values: CDR1 MNHNS, CDR2 SASEGT. CDR3 nucleotides: TGTGCCAGCAGGGGGGCCGACGGTGCAACTAATGAAAAACTGTTTTTT. The encoded protein is CASRGADGATNEKLFF.

There are a few counts of this clonotype. V gene TRBV20-1 combines with J gene TRBJ1-6; the match to TRBD1 covers 7 bases. CDR1 is DFQATT, CDR2 SNEGSKA, per germline (reference sequence). J lost 9 bases, V lost 4 bases, and 3 bases had no gene match. This CDR3 contains 12 residues. The CDR3 sequence: CSATQGISPLHF. CDR3 coding DNA: TGCAGTGCTACACAGGGGATTTCACCCCTCCACTTT.

This clonotype was seen a few times. The rearrangement joins TRBV10-3 to TRBJ1-6, with D perhaps matching TRBD1 (6 bases). Germline V lookup: CDR1 ENHRY, CDR2 SYGVKD. V was trimmed by 6 bases and J by 11 bases, leaving 23 bases between them. The CDR3 totals 16 residues. CDR3: CAISEGGGPRGTPLHF. The CDR3, as DNA: TGTGCCATCAGCGAGGGGGGTGGCCCTAGGGGGACACCCCTCCACTTT.

This clonotype appeared a few times. This sequence joins TRBV10-3 and TRBJ1-1; D call uncertain. The CDR3 totals 14 residues. Between the trimmed V and J ends, which lost 4 bases and 6 bases, there was a span of 15 bases. Germline lookup yields CDR1 ENHRY and CDR2 SYGVKD. CDR3 nucleotides: TGTGCCATCAGTGTAGAAGCGGGTCGGGCTGAAGCTTTCTTT. Translated: CAISVEAGRAEAFF.

In its sample, this clonotype was seen many times. The CDR3 DNA sequence: TGTGCCAGCAGGACGGGCAGGGGGTCCTACAATGAGCAGTTCTTC. Its translation is CASRTGRGSYNEQFF. V gene TRBV12-3 or TRBV12-4 combines with J gene TRBJ2-1; 7 bases align to TRBD1. This CDR3 region has 15 residues. J lost 1 base, V lost 6 bases, and 6 bases had no gene match.

This clonotype was found many times. The rearrangement uses TRBV12-3 or TRBV12-4 and TRBJ2-1, with 8 bases fitting TRBD2. J gave up 2 bases and V 5 bases, and 2 bases lay outside the gene matches. The CDR3 is 14 amino acids. The CDR3 here is CASSPGGAYNEQFF. CDR3 sequence (DNA): TGTGCCAGCAGTCCCGGGGGGGCCTACAATGAGCAGTTCTTC.

This clonotype appeared a few times. The chain links TRBV9 to TRBJ2-3; D assignment may be TRBD1 or TRBD2 (5 bases each). Germline CDR1 SGDLS, CDR2 YYNGEE. The V and J ends lost 3 bases and 7 bases respectively, with 21 bases between them. The CDR3 has 16 residues. CDR3 sequence reads: CASSAGSRGAGNTQYF. The CDR3 bases are TGTGCCAGCAGCGCCGGTAGTCGAGGGGCAGGAAATACGCAGTATTTT.

A few counts support this clonotype. The rearrangement links TRBV20-1 to TRBJ2-7; TRBD2 aligns across 8 bases. Looked up from germline, CDR1 is DFQATT and CDR2 is SNEGSKA (reference sequence). The CDR3 totals 15 residues. V trimming: 3 bases; J trimming: 2 bases; junction bases outside the gene matches: 9. CDR3 residues: CSARTQRGSPYEQYF. The DNA of the CDR3 is TGCAGTGCTAGGACCCAGCGGGGGTCCCCCTACGAGCAGTACTTC.

The chain recombines TRBV6-5 with TRBJ1-4; no clear D. CDR1 and CDR2 (germline): MNHEY, SVGAGI. The V gene lost 5 bases and the J gene lost 8 bases, with 15 bases spanning the gap. The CDR3 has 14 amino acids. The CDR3 reads CASSTDRWGEKLFF. The CDR3 DNA sequence: TGTGCCAGCAGTACCGACCGGTGGGGAGAAAAACTGTTTTTT.

This clonotype was detected only a few times. The CDR3, as DNA: TGTGCCAGCAGTTACGCAGCCGGGACTAGCGGGGGAGCCTACGAGCAGTACTTC. The encoded protein is CASSYAAGTSGGAYEQYF. The V gene is TRBV6-5, the J gene TRBJ2-7; 14 nucleotides line up with TRBD2. J gave up 2 bases and V 2 bases, and 8 bases lay outside the gene matches. CDR1 is MNHEY and CDR2 is SVGAGI in the germline V gene. CDR3 length equals 18 residues.

This clonotype turned up a few times. The chain is built from TRBV7-9 and TRBJ1-1; D is perhaps TRBD1 (5 bases). The ends were cut back, 5 bases at V and 4 bases at J, with 17 bases in the middle. CDR3 length equals 15 residues. Per the germline V gene, CDR1 is SEHNR and CDR2 is FQNEAQ (reference sequence). The CDR3 DNA follows: TGTGCCAGCAGCCCTGTGAGGGGCGCGAGCACTGAAGCTTTCTTT. Translating gives CASSPVRGASTEAFF.

Many counts were recorded for this clonotype. This chain joins TRBV5-5 and TRBJ2-1; 7 nucleotides match TRBD2. Germline values: CDR1 SGHKS, CDR2 YYEKEE (reference sequence). The trim removed 6 bases at V and 4 bases at J, leaving 7 bases unmatched. This CDR3 contains 14 residues. The CDR3 sequence is CASTLQAGYNEQFF. CDR3 coding DNA: TGTGCCAGCACGCTTCAAGCGGGATACAATGAGCAGTTCTTC.

The chain recombines TRBV7-6 with TRBJ2-5; D unclear. Germline CDR1 reads SGHVS; CDR2 reads FNYEAQ. V gave up 3 bases and J gave up 4 bases, with 18 bases separating them. The CDR3 contains 16 residues. The CDR3 region has the DNA TGTGCCAGCAGCTTGAGTCCGCCATACAAGCGAGAGACCCAGTACTTC. Amino acid sequence: CASSLSPPYKRETQYF.

This clonotype has only a few counts. The rearrangement uses TRBV28 and TRBJ2-7, with 9 nucleotides matching TRBD1. The CDR3 runs to 16 residues. In germline, CDR1 is MDHEN, CDR2 SYDVKM. The trim removed 5 bases at V and 5 bases at J, leaving 13 bases unmatched. CDR3 nucleotide sequence: TGTGCCAGCAGTCTCACCTCCGGGACAGGGATTGACGAGCAGTACTTC. The encoded protein is CASSLTSGTGIDEQYF.

The sample holds a few counts of this clonotype. The V gene is TRBV14, the J gene TRBJ2-1; no reliable D call. The CDR3 contains 14 residues. Germline loops: CDR1 SGHDN, CDR2 FVKESK. V lost 1 base, J lost 5 bases, and 9 bases lay in between. In DNA, the CDR3 is TGTGCCAGCAGCCAAGCTGGTCCAAACAATGAGCAGTTCTTC. It codes for CASSQAGPNNEQFF. Variable domain in full (rest from reference TRBV14 and TRBJ2-1): EAGVTQFPSHSVIEKGQTVTLRCDPISGHDNLYWYRRVMGKEIKFLLHFVKESKQDESGMPNNRFLAERTGGTYSTLKVQPAELEDSGVYFCASSQAGPNNEQFFGPGTRLTVL.

This clonotype was seen a few times. V and J are TRBV27 and TRBJ2-1; 10 nucleotides agree with TRBD1. The CDR3 extends over 17 amino acids. The trim removed 6 bases at V and 5 bases at J, leaving 13 bases unmatched. Per the germline V gene, CDR1 is MNHEY and CDR2 is SMNVEV (reference sequence). CDR3 in amino acids: CASRRMEGQGNHNEQFF. The CDR3 nucleotides are TGTGCCAGCAGAAGAATGGAGGGACAGGGGAATCACAATGAGCAGTTCTTC.